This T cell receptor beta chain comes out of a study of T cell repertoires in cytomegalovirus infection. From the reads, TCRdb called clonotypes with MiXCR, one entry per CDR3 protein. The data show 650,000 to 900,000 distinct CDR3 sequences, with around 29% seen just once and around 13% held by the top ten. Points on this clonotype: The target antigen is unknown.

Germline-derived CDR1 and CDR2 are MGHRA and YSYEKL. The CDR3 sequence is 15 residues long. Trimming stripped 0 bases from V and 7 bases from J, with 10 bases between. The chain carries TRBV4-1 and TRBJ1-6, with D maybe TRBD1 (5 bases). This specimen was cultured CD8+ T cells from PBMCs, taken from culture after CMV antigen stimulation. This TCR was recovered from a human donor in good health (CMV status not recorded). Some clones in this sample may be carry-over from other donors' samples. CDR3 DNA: TGCGCCAGCAGCCAAGAGGGGGTTCTAAATTCACCCCTCCACTTT. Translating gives CASSQEGVLNSPLHF.